These T cell receptor beta chains were read from a single sample in a study of naive and memory T cell subsets. TCRdb analysed the UMI-ligation and nested PCR reads with MiXCR anew, one entry per CDR3 protein. The sample consists of around 18,000 distinct CDR3 sequences, less than 9.5% of them appearing once. Sequenced here: skin, sampled from a tuberculin skin test site. Receptors originate from an adult in good health. CDR3s include the opening cysteine and the closing phenylalanine or tryptophan. Each record gives: V gene, D gene, J gene, CDR3 protein. A D gene is named only where the DNA matches it firmly.

v_call: TRBV7-2
d_call: TRBD2
j_call: TRBJ2-7
cdr3_aa: CASSPGLGPYEQYF

v_call: TRBV28
d_call: TRBD2
j_call: TRBJ2-3
cdr3_aa: CASSLLVREGTQYF

v_call: TRBV9
d_call: -
j_call: TRBJ2-3
cdr3_aa: CASSVGSDTQYF

v_call: TRBV28
d_call: -
j_call: TRBJ2-5
cdr3_aa: CASSFRGVGQETQYF

v_call: TRBV9
d_call: -
j_call: TRBJ2-5
cdr3_aa: CASSAQGGFQETQYF

v_call: TRBV15
d_call: TRBD1
j_call: TRBJ1-2
cdr3_aa: CATSLHPGTGDGYTF

v_call: TRBV4-1
d_call: -
j_call: TRBJ2-7
cdr3_aa: CASSPHPARGQYF

v_call: TRBV20-1
d_call: TRBD2
j_call: TRBJ2-1
cdr3_aa: CSARVLAGVHNEQFF

v_call: TRBV4-1
d_call: -
j_call: TRBJ2-7
cdr3_aa: CASSQGIARGYEQYF

v_call: TRBV28
d_call: TRBD2
j_call: TRBJ2-3
cdr3_aa: CASSLETSGGSTDTQYF

v_call: TRBV7-9
d_call: -
j_call: TRBJ2-3
cdr3_aa: CASSLQESTDTQYF

v_call: TRBV14
d_call: -
j_call: TRBJ2-1
cdr3_aa: CASSQDHVADHYNEQFF

v_call: TRBV29-1
d_call: -
j_call: TRBJ1-1
cdr3_aa: CSVFTPLNTEAFF

v_call: TRBV24-1
d_call: -
j_call: TRBJ2-5
cdr3_aa: CATSDSSSGTQYF

v_call: TRBV29-1
d_call: -
j_call: TRBJ2-2
cdr3_aa: CSALTANTGELFF

v_call: TRBV19
d_call: TRBD1
j_call: TRBJ1-1
cdr3_aa: CASTADRANTEAFF

v_call: TRBV4-3
d_call: -
j_call: TRBJ1-2
cdr3_aa: CASSPLGNYGYTF

v_call: TRBV12-3/TRBV12-4
d_call: TRBD1
j_call: TRBJ1-3
cdr3_aa: CATHGTAGDTIYF

v_call: TRBV30
d_call: -
j_call: TRBJ2-1
cdr3_aa: CAWNSGDGNGNEQFF

v_call: TRBV19
d_call: -
j_call: TRBJ2-3
cdr3_aa: CASMDHAAGTDTQYF

v_call: TRBV27
d_call: -
j_call: TRBJ2-7
cdr3_aa: CASSSEYYEQYF

v_call: TRBV5-1
d_call: -
j_call: TRBJ2-7
cdr3_aa: CASSWAESYYEQYF

v_call: TRBV11-2
d_call: -
j_call: TRBJ2-2
cdr3_aa: CASSKRQGSTGELFF

v_call: TRBV5-1
d_call: -
j_call: TRBJ2-1
cdr3_aa: CASSGTALNPYNEQFF

v_call: TRBV3-1
d_call: -
j_call: TRBJ2-5
cdr3_aa: CASSQDHRRETQYF

v_call: TRBV7-6
d_call: -
j_call: TRBJ2-2
cdr3_aa: CASSLPPWTGNGELFF

v_call: TRBV2
d_call: -
j_call: TRBJ2-7
cdr3_aa: CASVGIYEQYF

v_call: TRBV6-6
d_call: -
j_call: TRBJ2-3
cdr3_aa: CASSYSSGRDTQYF

v_call: TRBV10-3
d_call: -
j_call: TRBJ2-5
cdr3_aa: CAISERETQYF

v_call: TRBV27
d_call: -
j_call: TRBJ2-1
cdr3_aa: CASSLDGLPYNEQFF

v_call: TRBV20-1
d_call: TRBD1
j_call: TRBJ2-7
cdr3_aa: CSAEGQVYEQYF

v_call: TRBV28
d_call: TRBD2
j_call: TRBJ2-4
cdr3_aa: CGVRGGAGSGAKNIQYF

v_call: TRBV2
d_call: -
j_call: TRBJ2-5
cdr3_aa: CASSEGRLQETQYF

v_call: TRBV20-1
d_call: -
j_call: TRBJ2-3
cdr3_aa: CSARDGGLGTDTQYF

v_call: TRBV10-1
d_call: -
j_call: TRBJ2-5
cdr3_aa: CASSESGRQETQYF

v_call: TRBV18
d_call: -
j_call: TRBJ2-5
cdr3_aa: CASSPFIPQETQYF

v_call: TRBV7-2
d_call: -
j_call: TRBJ2-4
cdr3_aa: CASSLAGEASIQYF

v_call: TRBV18
d_call: -
j_call: TRBJ1-1
cdr3_aa: CASSPRRRANTEAFF

v_call: TRBV7-8
d_call: TRBD1
j_call: TRBJ2-5
cdr3_aa: CASQDRVKETQYF

v_call: TRBV18
d_call: -
j_call: TRBJ2-4
cdr3_aa: CASSPRSRGPAENIQYF

v_call: TRBV12-3/TRBV12-4
d_call: -
j_call: TRBJ1-5
cdr3_aa: CASSQHGQPQHF

v_call: TRBV7-6
d_call: -
j_call: TRBJ1-1
cdr3_aa: CASSLRDGEAFF

v_call: TRBV28
d_call: -
j_call: TRBJ2-7
cdr3_aa: CASSYYWPSKIGEQYF

v_call: TRBV11-3
d_call: -
j_call: TRBJ2-2
cdr3_aa: CASSLVFSGAGELFF

v_call: TRBV27
d_call: -
j_call: TRBJ2-1
cdr3_aa: CASSPRQAPYNEQFF

v_call: TRBV20-1
d_call: TRBD1
j_call: TRBJ1-2
cdr3_aa: CSARDSRGGGTGLYGYTF

v_call: TRBV12-3/TRBV12-4
d_call: TRBD2
j_call: TRBJ2-1
cdr3_aa: CASSSMGGNEQFF

v_call: TRBV2
d_call: -
j_call: TRBJ1-5
cdr3_aa: CASRRTDNSNQPQHF

v_call: TRBV7-9
d_call: -
j_call: TRBJ1-6
cdr3_aa: CASRKPGHPMDSPLHF

v_call: TRBV7-6
d_call: -
j_call: TRBJ2-5
cdr3_aa: CASSLTETQETQYF

v_call: TRBV5-1
d_call: -
j_call: TRBJ1-4
cdr3_aa: CASSLEGQSNEKLFF

v_call: TRBV29-1
d_call: TRBD1
j_call: TRBJ2-5
cdr3_aa: CSYRDRLVQETQYF

v_call: TRBV6-2/TRBV6-3
d_call: -
j_call: TRBJ1-5
cdr3_aa: CASSEDYSNQPQHF

v_call: TRBV6-5
d_call: TRBD2
j_call: TRBJ2-7
cdr3_aa: CASSYRLLAGTYEQYF

v_call: TRBV4-1
d_call: TRBD2
j_call: TRBJ2-5
cdr3_aa: CASSQDPGGRAGETQYF